This section outlines one T cell receptor (beta chain) sequence together with its context. Its antigen is unknown. TCRdb re-analysed the 5' RACE reads in MiXCR, keeping a single row per CDR3 protein. This table has a few hundred thousand distinct CDR3 sequences, roughly 9.5% appearing once. The data stem from a study of identical twins. Points from the study as a whole: High-abundance cord blood beta clonotypes had fewer insertions; memory repertoires showed none.

These data also formed part of another study, on yellow fever vaccine responses in identical twins. That paper notes: Each twin's T cell response to the vaccine was reported to look partly convergent and partly personalized.

The clonotype originates from a woman aged 18 to 35 in good health. The sample consisted of PBMCs.

CDR3 in amino acids: CASGGRGSEKLFF. The CDR3, as DNA: TGTGCCAGCGGTGGCAGGGGAAGTGAAAAACTGTTTTTT. This sequence joins TRBV7-9 and TRBJ1-4; possible D gene TRBD1, 6 bases. V lost 8 bases and J lost 7, with 14 bases in between. The CDR3 runs 13 residues. CDR1 SEHNR and CDR2 FQNEAQ come from the germline V gene (reference sequence).